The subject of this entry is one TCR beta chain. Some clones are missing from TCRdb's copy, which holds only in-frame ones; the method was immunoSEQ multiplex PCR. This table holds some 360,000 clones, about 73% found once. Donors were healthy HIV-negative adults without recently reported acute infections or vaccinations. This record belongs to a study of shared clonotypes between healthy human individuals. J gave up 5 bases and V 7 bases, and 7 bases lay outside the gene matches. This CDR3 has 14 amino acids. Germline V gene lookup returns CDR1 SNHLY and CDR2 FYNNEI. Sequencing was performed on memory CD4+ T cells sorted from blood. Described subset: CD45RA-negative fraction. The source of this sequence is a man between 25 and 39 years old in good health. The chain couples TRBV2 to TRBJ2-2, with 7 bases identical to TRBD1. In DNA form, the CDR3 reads TGTGCCAGCACAGGGGGAGTAGGGACCGGGGAGCTGTTTTTT. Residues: CASTGGVGTGELFF.